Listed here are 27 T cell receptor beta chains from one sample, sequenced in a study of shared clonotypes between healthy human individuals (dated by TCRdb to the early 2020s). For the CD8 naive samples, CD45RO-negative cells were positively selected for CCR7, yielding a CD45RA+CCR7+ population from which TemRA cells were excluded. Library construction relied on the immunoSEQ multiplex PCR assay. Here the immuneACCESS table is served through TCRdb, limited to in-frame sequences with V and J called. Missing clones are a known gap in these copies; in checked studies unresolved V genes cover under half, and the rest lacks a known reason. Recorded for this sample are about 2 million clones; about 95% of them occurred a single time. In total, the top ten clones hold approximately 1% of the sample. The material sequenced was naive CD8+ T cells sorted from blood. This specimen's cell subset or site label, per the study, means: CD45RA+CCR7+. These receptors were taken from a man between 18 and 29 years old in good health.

The CDR3 loop reads CASSQDRPAGAFNEQFF. The DNA of the CDR3 is TGCGCCAGCAGCCAAGATAGGCCAGCGGGAGCTTTCAATGAGCAGTTCTTC. This chain connects TRBV4-3 to TRBJ2-1, with 8 bases fitting TRBD2. The germline V gene has CDR1 LGHNA and CDR2 YSLEER. With V trimmed by 0 bases and J by 6 bases, 10 bases remained unmatched. The CDR3 totals 17 residues.

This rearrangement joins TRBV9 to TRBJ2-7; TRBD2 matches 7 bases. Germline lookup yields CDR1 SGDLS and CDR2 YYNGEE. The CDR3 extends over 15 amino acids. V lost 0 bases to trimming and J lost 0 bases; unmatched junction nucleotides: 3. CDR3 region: CASSVGSGISYEQYF. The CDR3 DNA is TGTGCCAGCAGCGTAGGAAGCGGGATCTCCTACGAGCAGTACTTC. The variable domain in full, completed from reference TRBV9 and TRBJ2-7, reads DSGVTQTPKHLITATGQRVTLRCSPRSGDLSVYWYQQSLDQGLQFLIQYYNGEERAKGNILERFSAQQFPDLHSELNLSSLELGDSALYFCASSVGSGISYEQYFGPGTRLTVT.

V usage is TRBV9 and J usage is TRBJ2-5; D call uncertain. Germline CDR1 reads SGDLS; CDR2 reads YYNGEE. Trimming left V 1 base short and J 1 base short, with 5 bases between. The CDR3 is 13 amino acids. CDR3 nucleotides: TGTGCCAGCAGCGTATCGGTCCAAGAGACCCAGTACTTC. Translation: CASSVSVQETQYF.

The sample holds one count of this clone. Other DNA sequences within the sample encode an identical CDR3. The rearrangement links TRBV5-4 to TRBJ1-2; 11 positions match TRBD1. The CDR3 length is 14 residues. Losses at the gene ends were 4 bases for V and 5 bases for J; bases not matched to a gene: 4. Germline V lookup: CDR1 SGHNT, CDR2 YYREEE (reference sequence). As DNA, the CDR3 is TGTGCCAGCAGCCCCGGACAGGGGGCGTATGGCTACACCTTC. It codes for CASSPGQGAYGYTF.

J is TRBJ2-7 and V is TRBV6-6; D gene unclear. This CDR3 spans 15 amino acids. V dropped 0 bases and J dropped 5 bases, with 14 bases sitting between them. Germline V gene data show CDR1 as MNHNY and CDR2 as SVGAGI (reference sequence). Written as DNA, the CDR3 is TGTGCCAGCAGTTACTCCCTGGGGTTTCTTAACGAGCAGTACTTC. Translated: CASSYSLGFLNEQYF.

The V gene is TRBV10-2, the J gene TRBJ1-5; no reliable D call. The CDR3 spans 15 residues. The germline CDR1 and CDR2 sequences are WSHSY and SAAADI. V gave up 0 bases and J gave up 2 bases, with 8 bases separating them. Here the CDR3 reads CASSESRLGNQPQHF. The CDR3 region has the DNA TGCGCCAGCAGTGAGTCCAGATTAGGCAATCAGCCCCAGCATTTT.

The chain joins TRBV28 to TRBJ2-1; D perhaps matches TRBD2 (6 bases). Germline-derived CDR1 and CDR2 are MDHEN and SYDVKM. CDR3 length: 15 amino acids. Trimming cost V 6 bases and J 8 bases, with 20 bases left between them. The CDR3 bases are TGTGCCAGCAGCCCCGTGCCGACTAGTTCTTATGAGCAGTTCTTC. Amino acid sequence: CASSPVPTSSYEQFF.

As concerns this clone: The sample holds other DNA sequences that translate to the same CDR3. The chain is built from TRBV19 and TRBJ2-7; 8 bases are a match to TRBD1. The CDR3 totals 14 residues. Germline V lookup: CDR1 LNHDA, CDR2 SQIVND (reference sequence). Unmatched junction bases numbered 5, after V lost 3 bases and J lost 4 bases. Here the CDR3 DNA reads TGTGCCAGTAGTATCGGCCAGGGGGCATACGAGCAGTACTTC. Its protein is CASSIGQGAYEQYF.

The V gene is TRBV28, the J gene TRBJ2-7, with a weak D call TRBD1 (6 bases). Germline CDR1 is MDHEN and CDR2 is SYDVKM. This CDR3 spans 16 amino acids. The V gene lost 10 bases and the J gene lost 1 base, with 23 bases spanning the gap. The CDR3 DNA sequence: TGTGCCACGCTGGACAGTTCGATAGTGGGATCCTACGAGCAGTACTTC. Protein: CATLDSSIVGSYEQYF. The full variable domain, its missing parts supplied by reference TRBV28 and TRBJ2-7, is DVKVTQSSRYLVKRTGEKVFLECVQDMDHENMFWYRQDPGLGLRLIYFSYDVKMKEKGDIPEGYSVSREKKERFSLILESASTNQTSMYLCATLDSSIVGSYEQYFGPGTRLTVT.

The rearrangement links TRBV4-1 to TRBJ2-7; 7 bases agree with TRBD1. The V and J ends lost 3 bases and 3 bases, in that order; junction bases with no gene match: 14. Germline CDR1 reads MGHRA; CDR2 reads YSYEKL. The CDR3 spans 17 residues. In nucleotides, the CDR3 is TGCGCCAGCAGCCACCGAATTCAGACAGGGTCCTTCTACGAGCAGTACTTC. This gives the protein CASSHRIQTGSFYEQYF.

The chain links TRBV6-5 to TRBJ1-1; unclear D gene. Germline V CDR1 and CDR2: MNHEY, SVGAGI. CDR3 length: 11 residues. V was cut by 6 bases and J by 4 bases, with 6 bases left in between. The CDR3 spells CASRVGTEAFF. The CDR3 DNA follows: TGTGCCAGCAGAGTAGGCACTGAAGCTTTCTTT.

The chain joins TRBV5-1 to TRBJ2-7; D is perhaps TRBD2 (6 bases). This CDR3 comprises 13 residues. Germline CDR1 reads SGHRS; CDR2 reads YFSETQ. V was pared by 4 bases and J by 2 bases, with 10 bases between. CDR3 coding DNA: TGCGCCAGCAGCAGCCGGGAGACCTACGAGCAGTACTTC. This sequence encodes CASSSRETYEQYF.

CDR3 coding DNA: TGTGCCAGCAGCTTTTCCCCCTCTGGTTTAGGGGCTAACTATGGCTACACCTTC. It encodes CASSFSPSGLGANYGYTF. The chain employs TRBV7-9 and TRBJ1-2; TRBD1 might be the D (5 bases). V shed 3 bases and J shed 0 bases, with 20 bases lying between them. Germline V gene lookup returns CDR1 SEHNR and CDR2 FQNEAQ (reference sequence). The CDR3 contains 18 residues.

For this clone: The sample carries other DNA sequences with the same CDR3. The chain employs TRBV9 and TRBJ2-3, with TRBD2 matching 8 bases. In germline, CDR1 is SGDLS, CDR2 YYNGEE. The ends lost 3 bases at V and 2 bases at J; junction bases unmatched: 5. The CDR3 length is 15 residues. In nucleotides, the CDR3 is TGTGCCAGCAGCGGGCGGGGGGCGCTCACAGATACGCAGTATTTT. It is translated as CASSGRGALTDTQYF.

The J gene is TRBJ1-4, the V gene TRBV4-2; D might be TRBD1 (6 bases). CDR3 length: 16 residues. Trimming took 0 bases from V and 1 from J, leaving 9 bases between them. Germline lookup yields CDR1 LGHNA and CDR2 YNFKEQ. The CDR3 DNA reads TGTGCCAGCAGCCAAGATTTCAGGGGAACTAATGAAAAACTGTTTTTT. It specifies CASSQDFRGTNEKLFF.

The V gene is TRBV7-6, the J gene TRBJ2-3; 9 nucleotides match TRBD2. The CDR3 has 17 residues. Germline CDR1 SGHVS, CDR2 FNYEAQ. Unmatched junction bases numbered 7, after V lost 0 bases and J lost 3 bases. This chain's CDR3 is CASSLAGGGASTDTQYF. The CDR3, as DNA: TGTGCCAGCAGCTTAGCTGGCGGGGGGGCGTCAACAGATACGCAGTATTTT.

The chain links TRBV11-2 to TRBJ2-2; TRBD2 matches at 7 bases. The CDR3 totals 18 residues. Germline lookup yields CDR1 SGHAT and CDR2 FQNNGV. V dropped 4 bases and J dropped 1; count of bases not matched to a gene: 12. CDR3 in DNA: TGTGCCAGCAGCTCCCCCCGAGGGAGCGGGATGAACACCGGGGAGCTGTTTTTT. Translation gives CASSSPRGSGMNTGELFF.

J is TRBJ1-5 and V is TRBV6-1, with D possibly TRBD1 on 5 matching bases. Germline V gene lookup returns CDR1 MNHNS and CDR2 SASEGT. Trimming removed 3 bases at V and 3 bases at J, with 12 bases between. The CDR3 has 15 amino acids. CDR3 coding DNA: TGTGCCAGCAGTGAGGGACCGTGGGACAATCAGCCCCAGCATTTT. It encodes CASSEGPWDNQPQHF.

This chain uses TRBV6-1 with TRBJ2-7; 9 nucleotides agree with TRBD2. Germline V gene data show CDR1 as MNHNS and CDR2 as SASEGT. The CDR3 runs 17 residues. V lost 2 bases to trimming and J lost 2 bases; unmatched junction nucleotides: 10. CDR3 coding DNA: TGTGCCAGCAGTGAAAGGAGGGGCGGGGGGGCCCCCTACGAGCAGTACTTC. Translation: CASSERRGGGAPYEQYF.

The CDR3 bases are TGTGCCACCTCGATGGGAGGTACGCAGTATTTT. Translating gives CATSMGGTQYF. V and J are TRBV25-1 and TRBJ2-3, with D possibly being TRBD2 (6 bases). Germline-derived CDR1 and CDR2 are MGHDK and SYGVNS. Between the trimmed V and J ends, which lost 10 bases and 8 bases, there was a span of 13 bases. The CDR3 loop spans 11 amino acids.

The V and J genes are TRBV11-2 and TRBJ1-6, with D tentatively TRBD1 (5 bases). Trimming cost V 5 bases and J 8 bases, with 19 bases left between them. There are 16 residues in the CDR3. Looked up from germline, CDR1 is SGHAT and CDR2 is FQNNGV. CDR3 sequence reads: CASSDPRVLGDSPLHF. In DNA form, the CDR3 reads TGTGCCAGCAGCGACCCGAGGGTCCTAGGGGATTCACCCCTCCACTTT.

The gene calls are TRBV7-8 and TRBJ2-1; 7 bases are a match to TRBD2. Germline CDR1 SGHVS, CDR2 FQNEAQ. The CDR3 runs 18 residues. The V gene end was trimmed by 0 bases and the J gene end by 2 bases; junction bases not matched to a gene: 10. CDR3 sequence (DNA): TGTGCCAGCAGCTTAGCGATGGTGGGCGGGAGTACCTACAATGAGCAGTTCTTC. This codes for CASSLAMVGGSTYNEQFF.

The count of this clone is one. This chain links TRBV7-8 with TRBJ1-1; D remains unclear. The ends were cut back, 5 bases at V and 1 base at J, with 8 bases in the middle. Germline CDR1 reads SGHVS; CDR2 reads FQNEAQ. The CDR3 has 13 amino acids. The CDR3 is CASSIPGNTEAFF. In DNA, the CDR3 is TGTGCCAGCAGCATACCAGGGAACACTGAAGCTTTCTTT.

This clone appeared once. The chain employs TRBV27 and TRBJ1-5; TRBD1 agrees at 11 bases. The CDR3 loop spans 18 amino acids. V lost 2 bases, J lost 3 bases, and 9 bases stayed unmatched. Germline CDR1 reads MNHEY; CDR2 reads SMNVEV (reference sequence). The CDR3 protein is CASSLIGTGGLDNQPQHF. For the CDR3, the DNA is TGTGCCAGCAGTTTAATCGGGACAGGGGGATTGGACAATCAGCCCCAGCATTTT.

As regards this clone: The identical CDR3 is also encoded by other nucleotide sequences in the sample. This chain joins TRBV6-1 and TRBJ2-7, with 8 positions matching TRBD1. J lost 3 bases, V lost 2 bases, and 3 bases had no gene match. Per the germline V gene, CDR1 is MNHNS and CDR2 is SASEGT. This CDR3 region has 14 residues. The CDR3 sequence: CASSEQGAFYEQYF. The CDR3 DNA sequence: TGTGCCAGCAGTGAACAGGGGGCTTTCTACGAGCAGTACTTC.

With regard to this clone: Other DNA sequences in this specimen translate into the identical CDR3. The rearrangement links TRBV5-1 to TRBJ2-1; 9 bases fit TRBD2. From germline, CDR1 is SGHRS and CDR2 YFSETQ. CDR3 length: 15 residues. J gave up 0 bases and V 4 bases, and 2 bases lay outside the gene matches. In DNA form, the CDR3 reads TGCGCCAGCAGCGTGACTAGCGGCTCCTACAATGAGCAGTTCTTC. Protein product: CASSVTSGSYNEQFF.

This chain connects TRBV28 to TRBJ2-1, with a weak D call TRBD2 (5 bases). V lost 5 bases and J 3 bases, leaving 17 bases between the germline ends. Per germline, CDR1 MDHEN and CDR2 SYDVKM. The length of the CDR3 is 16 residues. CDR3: CASSVQREENYNEQFF. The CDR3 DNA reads TGTGCCAGCAGTGTACAACGGGAAGAAAACTACAATGAGCAGTTCTTC.